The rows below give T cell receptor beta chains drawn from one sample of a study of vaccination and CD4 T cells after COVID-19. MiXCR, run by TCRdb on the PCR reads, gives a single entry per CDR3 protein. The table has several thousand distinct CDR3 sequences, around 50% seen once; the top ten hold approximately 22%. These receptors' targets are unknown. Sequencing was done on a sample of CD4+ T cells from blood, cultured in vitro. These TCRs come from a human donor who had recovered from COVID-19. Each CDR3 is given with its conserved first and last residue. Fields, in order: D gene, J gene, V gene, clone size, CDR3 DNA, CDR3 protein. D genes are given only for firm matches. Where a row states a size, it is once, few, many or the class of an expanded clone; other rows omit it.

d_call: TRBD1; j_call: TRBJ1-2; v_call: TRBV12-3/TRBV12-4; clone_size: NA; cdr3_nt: TGTGCCAGCAGTTTATTAGGGGGCGGGTATGGCTACACCTTC; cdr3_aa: CASSLLGGGYGYTF
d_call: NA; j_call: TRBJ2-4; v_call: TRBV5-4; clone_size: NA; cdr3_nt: TGTGCCAGCAGCTCTGGGGGCGCGGAGGCCAAAAACATTCAGTACTTC; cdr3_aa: CASSSGGAEAKNIQYF
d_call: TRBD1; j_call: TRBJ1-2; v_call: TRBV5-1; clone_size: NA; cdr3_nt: TGCGCCAGCAGCTTGGGGGTCGGGACAGGGTCTGGGAATGGCTACACCTTC; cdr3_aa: CASSLGVGTGSGNGYTF
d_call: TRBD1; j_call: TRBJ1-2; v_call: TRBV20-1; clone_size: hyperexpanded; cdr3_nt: TGCAGTGCTAGTTTGGTGGGACAGGGGTCCTATGGCTACACCTTC; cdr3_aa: CSASLVGQGSYGYTF
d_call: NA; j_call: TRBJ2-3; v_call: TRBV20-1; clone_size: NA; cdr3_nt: TGCAGTGCTAGATTGGTGGGAGGAACAGATACGCAGTATTTT; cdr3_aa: CSARLVGGTDTQYF
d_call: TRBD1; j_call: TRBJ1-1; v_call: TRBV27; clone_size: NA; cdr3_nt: TGTGCCAGCAGACAGGGGAACATGAACACTGAAGCTTTCTTT; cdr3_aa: CASRQGNMNTEAFF
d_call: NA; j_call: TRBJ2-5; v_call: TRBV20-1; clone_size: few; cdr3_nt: TGCAGTGCTAGTGTAAGCGGGCAAGAGACCCAGTACTTC; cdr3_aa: CSASVSGQETQYF
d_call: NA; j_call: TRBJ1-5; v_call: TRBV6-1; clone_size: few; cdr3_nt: TGTGCCAGCAGTGGTGGGGGGTATAGCAATCAGCCCCAGCATTTT; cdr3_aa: CASSGGGYSNQPQHF
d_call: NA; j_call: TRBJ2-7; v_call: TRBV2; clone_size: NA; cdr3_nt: TGTGCCAGCAGTGACCGGAGGTTGGGGCTCGAGCAGTACTTC; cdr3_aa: CASSDRRLGLEQYF
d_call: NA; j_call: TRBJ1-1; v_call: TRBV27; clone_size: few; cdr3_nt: TGTGCCAGCAGTTTAGAGCGGGGCACTGAAGCTTTCTTT; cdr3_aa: CASSLERGTEAFF
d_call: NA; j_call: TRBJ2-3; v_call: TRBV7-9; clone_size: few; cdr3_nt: TGTGCCAGCAGCTTAGTGTTCACGGGGACTAGCACAGATACGCAGTATTTT; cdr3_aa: CASSLVFTGTSTDTQYF
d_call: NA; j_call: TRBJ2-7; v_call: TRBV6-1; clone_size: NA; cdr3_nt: TGTGCCAGCAGCCGAAAAGGGACGGACTCCTACGAGCAGTACTTC; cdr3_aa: CASSRKGTDSYEQYF
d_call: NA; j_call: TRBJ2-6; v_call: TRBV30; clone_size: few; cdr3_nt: TGTGCCTGGGCCTCTGGGGCCAACGTCCTGACTTTC; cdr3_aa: CAWASGANVLTF
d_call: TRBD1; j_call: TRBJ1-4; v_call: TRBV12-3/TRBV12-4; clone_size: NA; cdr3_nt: TGTGCCAGCAGTTTAGGACAGGGGGCGTGGGAAAAACTGTTTTTT; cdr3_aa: CASSLGQGAWEKLFF